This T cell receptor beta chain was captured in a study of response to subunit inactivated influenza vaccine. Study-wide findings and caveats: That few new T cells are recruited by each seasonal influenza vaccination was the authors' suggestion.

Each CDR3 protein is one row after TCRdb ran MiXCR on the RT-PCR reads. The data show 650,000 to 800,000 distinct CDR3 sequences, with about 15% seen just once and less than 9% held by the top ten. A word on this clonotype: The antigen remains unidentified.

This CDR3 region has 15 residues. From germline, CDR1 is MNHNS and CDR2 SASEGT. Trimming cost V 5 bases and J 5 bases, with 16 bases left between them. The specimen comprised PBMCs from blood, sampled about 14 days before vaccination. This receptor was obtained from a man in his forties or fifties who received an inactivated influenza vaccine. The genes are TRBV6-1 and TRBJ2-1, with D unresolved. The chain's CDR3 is CASSPGPQTHNEQFF. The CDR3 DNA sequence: TGTGCCAGCAGTCCCGGGCCCCAAACCCACAATGAGCAGTTCTTC.